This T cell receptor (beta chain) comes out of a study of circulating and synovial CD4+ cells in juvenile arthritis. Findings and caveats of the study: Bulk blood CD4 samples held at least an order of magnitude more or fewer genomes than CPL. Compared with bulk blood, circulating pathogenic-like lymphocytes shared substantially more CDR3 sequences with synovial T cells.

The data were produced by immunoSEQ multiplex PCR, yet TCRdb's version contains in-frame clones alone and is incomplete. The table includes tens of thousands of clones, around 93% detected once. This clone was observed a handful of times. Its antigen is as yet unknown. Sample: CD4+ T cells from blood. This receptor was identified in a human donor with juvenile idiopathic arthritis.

In DNA, the CDR3 is TGCGCCAGCAGGTACCAACCGGGACAGAGCACTGAAGCTTTCTTT. Its translation is CASRYQPGQSTEAFF. V usage is TRBV5-1 and J usage is TRBJ1-1, with TRBD1 identical over 7 bases. The CDR3 is made up of 15 amino acids. The germline CDR1 and CDR2 sequences are SGHRS and YFSETQ. After removal of 5 bases from V and 4 bases from J, the junction contained 11 bases not matched to a gene.